Following are 26 T cell receptor beta chains from one sample sequenced in a study of blood T cell repertoires in COVID-19. The method was immunoSEQ multiplex PCR; TCRdb's version includes in-frame clones alone and lacks a portion of them. This table has some 340,000 clones, 90% appearing once. Sequencing used PBMCs or T cells enriched from blood (not recorded which). The receptors derive from a woman in her 30s who had been exposed to COVID-19.

J is TRBJ2-7 and V is TRBV4-3; 7 bases agree with TRBD1. The CDR3 is made up of 15 amino acids. V dropped 2 bases and J dropped 4; count of bases not matched to a gene: 8. Germline V gene lookup returns CDR1 LGHNA and CDR2 YSLEER. CDR3: CASSQSGTVKYEQYF. The CDR3 coding sequence is TGCGCCAGCAGCCAATCCGGGACAGTCAAATACGAGCAGTACTTC.

The V call is TRBV4-3, the J call TRBJ1-3; D is unresolved. CDR3 length equals 15 residues. CDR1 is LGHNA and CDR2 is YSLEER in the germline V gene. With 4 bases removed from V and 2 bases from J, the gap between germline ends came to 12 bases. As DNA, the CDR3 is TGCGCCAGCAGCCGACGTACAGATCCTGGAAACACCATATATTTT. Translation: CASSRRTDPGNTIYF.

The chain uses TRBV6-5 and TRBJ2-3; 9 positions match TRBD2. Germline-derived CDR1 and CDR2 are MNHEY and SVGAGI. The J segment lost 3 bases and the V segment lost 2 bases, leaving 3 bases of the junction unmatched. CDR3 length: 15 amino acids. The CDR3 DNA sequence: TGTGCCAGCAGTTACGCTAGCGGGGCGACAGATACGCAGTATTTT. Protein: CASSYASGATDTQYF.

This chain joins TRBV28 and TRBJ1-5; possibly TRBD1 for D (5 bases). V was cut by 10 bases and J by 5 bases, with 18 bases left in between. Germline V gene sequence: CDR1 MDHEN, CDR2 SYDVKM. The CDR3 covers 14 residues. CDR3 residues: CATTTGGPHQPQHF. The CDR3 DNA follows: TGTGCCACCACCACGGGGGGACCCCATCAGCCCCAGCATTTT.

The chain is built from TRBV7-2 and TRBJ2-7; possibly TRBD1 for D (5 bases). The germline V gene encodes CDR1 SGHTA and CDR2 FQGNSA. V was pared by 5 bases and J by 2 bases, with 16 bases between. This CDR3 spans 15 amino acids. The CDR3 DNA sequence: TGTGCCAGCAGCCCAGTAGGGCAGGGTCCCTACGAGCAGTACTTC. Translated: CASSPVGQGPYEQYF.

The rearrangement joins TRBV4-1 to TRBJ1-2, with 9 bases matching TRBD1. V trimming: 2 bases; J trimming: 7 bases; junction bases outside the gene matches: 14. Germline V gives CDR1 MGHRA, CDR2 YSYEKL. CDR3 length equals 17 residues. The CDR3 sequence: CASSQQGQGLISGGYTF. DNA for the CDR3: TGCGCCAGCAGCCAACAGGGACAGGGCTTGATTAGCGGTGGCTACACCTTC.

The J gene is TRBJ1-5, the V gene TRBV24-1; D uncertain. CDR1 KGHDR and CDR2 SFDVKD come from the germline V gene. The CDR3 spans 14 residues. Trimming pared 5 bases from V and 1 base from J, leaving 8 bases between. The chain's CDR3 is CATSARGSNQPQHF. CDR3 bases: TGTGCCACCAGTGCGAGAGGCAGCAATCAGCCCCAGCATTTT.

This chain uses TRBV6-4 with TRBJ2-1; perhaps TRBD2 as D (5 bases). Germline V lookup: CDR1 MRHNA, CDR2 SNTAGT. Trimming stripped 6 bases from V and 0 bases from J, with 12 bases between. The CDR3 sequence is 15 residues long. CDR3 DNA: TGTGCCAGCAGATTAACTAGTACCTCCTACAATGAGCAGTTCTTC. Amino acids: CASRLTSTSYNEQFF.

On this clone: The same CDR3 can be traced to other DNA sequences in this sample. V and J are TRBV5-1 and TRBJ2-7, with D perhaps matching TRBD1 (5 bases). This CDR3 spans 14 amino acids. Germline V gene lookup returns CDR1 SGHRS and CDR2 YFSETQ. V was clipped by 3 bases and J by 2 bases, with 12 bases between them. The CDR3 loop reads CASSWGTGTYEQYF. The CDR3 DNA is TGCGCCAGCAGCTGGGGAACAGGTACCTACGAGCAGTACTTC.

This chain connects TRBV7-6 to TRBJ2-1; unclear D gene. V lost 5 bases and J lost 4, with 15 bases in between. CDR1 is SGHVS, CDR2 FNYEAQ, per germline. The CDR3 is made up of 15 amino acids. The CDR3 nucleotides are TGTGCCAGCAGCGTAGACTCCCCCCGGTACAATGAGCAGTTCTTC. Amino acid sequence: CASSVDSPRYNEQFF.

The V and J genes are TRBV18 and TRBJ2-3; 7 nucleotides agree with TRBD1. The CDR3 covers 16 residues. V dropped 4 bases and J dropped 2; count of bases not matched to a gene: 9. CDR1 KGHSH and CDR2 LQKENI come from the germline V gene. CDR3 sequence reads: CASSLGTGANTDTQYF. In nucleotides, the CDR3 is TGTGCCAGCTCACTAGGAACAGGGGCGAACACAGATACGCAGTATTTT.

The V gene is TRBV7-7, the J gene TRBJ2-5; 9 positions match TRBD2. Germline V gene sequence: CDR1 SSHAT, CDR2 FNYEAQ (reference sequence). The CDR3 consists of 15 residues. Trimming removed 5 bases from V and 5 bases from J; junction bases left unmatched: 9. The CDR3 is CASSPRGGVGETQYF. In DNA, the CDR3 is TGTGCCAGCAGCCCGCGGGGGGGCGTCGGGGAGACCCAGTACTTC.

The V and J genes are TRBV5-1 and TRBJ1-1; TRBD1 aligns across 8 bases. This CDR3 comprises 16 residues. The germline V gene has CDR1 SGHRS and CDR2 YFSETQ. V was pared by 0 bases and J by 10 bases, with 14 bases of the junction left unmatched. The CDR3 protein is CASSLVGGQGFEVAFF. CDR3 coding DNA: TGCGCCAGCAGCTTGGTGGGAGGACAGGGATTCGAAGTAGCTTTCTTT.

The J gene is TRBJ1-2, the V gene TRBV7-8, with a possible D match to TRBD1 (6 bases). The CDR3 contains 13 residues. CDR1 is SGHVS and CDR2 is FQNEAQ in the germline V gene. Trimming removed 5 bases at V and 7 bases at J, with 14 bases between. CDR3: CASSPRGAAGYTF. The DNA for the CDR3 is TGTGCCAGCAGCCCGCGGGGGGCAGCTGGCTACACCTTC.

V is TRBV6-5 and J is TRBJ1-6; tentatively, D is TRBD1 (5 bases). From germline, CDR1 is MNHEY and CDR2 SVGAGI. The CDR3 covers 14 residues. The germline V and J ends were trimmed by 5 bases and 8 bases, with 13 bases remaining between them. CDR3 in DNA: TGTGCCAGCAGTCGCAGGGATGGAGATTCACCCCTCCACTTT. This gives the protein CASSRRDGDSPLHF.

Turning to this clone: Other DNA sequences in the same sample also yield this CDR3. This sequence joins TRBV19 and TRBJ1-3; no firm D call. The CDR3 totals 14 residues. Germline V gene lookup returns CDR1 LNHDA and CDR2 SQIVND (reference sequence). The V end lost 4 bases, the J end lost 3 bases, and 10 bases lay between the germline ends. The CDR3 is CASSTQTSGNTIYF. The CDR3 nucleotides read TGTGCCAGTAGTACCCAGACAAGTGGAAACACCATATATTTT.

This clone was observed once. This chain's CDR3 is CASSLARGTDTQYF. The CDR3 DNA sequence: TGTGCCAGCAGCTTAGCGAGGGGCACAGATACGCAGTATTTT. The chain has TRBV7-8 and TRBJ2-3; perhaps TRBD2 as D (5 bases). The germline CDR1 and CDR2 sequences are SGHVS and FQNEAQ. This CDR3 is 14 amino acids long. Trimming removed 0 bases from V and 1 base from J, with 5 bases in between.

This chain joins TRBV7-2 and TRBJ1-6; 9 positions agree with TRBD1. Looked up from germline, CDR1 is SGHTA and CDR2 is FQGNSA. Germline trimming cut 5 bases from V and 10 bases from J; bases unmatched to any gene: 9. The CDR3 extends over 15 amino acids. The CDR3 loop reads CASSPRTGVGSPLHF. For the CDR3, the DNA is TGTGCCAGCAGCCCGCGGACAGGGGTGGGATCACCCCTCCACTTT. Supplemented by reference TRBV7-2 and TRBJ1-6, the full variable domain reads GAGVSQSPSNKVTEKGKDVELRCDPISGHTALYWYRQSLGQGLEFLIYFQGNSAPDKSGLPSDRFSAERTGGSVSTLTIQRTQQEDSAVYLCASSPRTGVGSPLHFGNGTRLTVT.

The chain joins TRBV27 to TRBJ1-4, with D perhaps matching TRBD1 (5 bases). This CDR3 region has 14 residues. Germline assignment: CDR1 MNHEY and CDR2 SMNVEV (reference sequence). The V and J ends lost 7 bases and 6 bases respectively, with 15 bases between them. CDR3 sequence reads: CASKTLRGDEKLFF. The CDR3 DNA follows: TGTGCCAGCAAAACTTTACGGGGGGATGAAAAACTGTTTTTT.

V gene TRBV29-1 combines with J gene TRBJ2-1; TRBD1 is a possible D gene (5 bases). The CDR3 runs 14 residues. V dropped 3 bases and J dropped 2 bases, with 11 bases sitting between them. Per germline, CDR1 SQVTM and CDR2 ANQGSEA. The CDR3 DNA is TGCAGCGTTGAGGGCAGGGCAGCCTACAATGAGCAGTTCTTC. Residues: CSVEGRAAYNEQFF.

The rearrangement uses TRBV11-3 and TRBJ1-1; D is unresolved. V was trimmed by 3 bases and J by 1 base, leaving 6 bases between them. This CDR3 is built from 13 residues. CDR1 is SGHNT, CDR2 YENEEA, per germline. Here the CDR3 reads CASSLRQNTEAFF. The CDR3 DNA sequence: TGTGCCAGCAGCTTGAGGCAGAACACTGAAGCTTTCTTT.

The chain joins TRBV24-1 to TRBJ1-5, with TRBD1 matching 9 bases. This CDR3 is built from 15 residues. V was pared by 5 bases and J by 5 bases, with 6 bases of the junction left unmatched. In germline, CDR1 is KGHDR, CDR2 SFDVKD. The CDR3: CATSAGTGTDQPQHF. CDR3 in DNA: TGTGCCACCAGTGCCGGGACAGGGACGGATCAGCCCCAGCATTTT.

Comments on this clone: This CDR3 is missing its conserved last phenylalanine or tryptophan, likely due to a read error. No DNA is shown, since the ends of the CDR3 on it are uncertain; the CDR3 is the one TCRdb lists. The V call is TRBV11-1, the J call TRBJ1-6; TRBD1, the D gene given by the table, was not confirmed from the DNA. The CDR3 is 11 amino acids in total, end residues counted. Germline CDR1 is SGHAT and CDR2 is FQDESV (reference sequence). This CDR3 is CASSSGQGKSL.

This clone occurred once. This chain joins TRBV18 and TRBJ2-3; 8 positions agree with TRBD1. The CDR3 extends over 15 amino acids. The V gene's germline CDR1 is KGHSH and CDR2 LQKENI. Losses at the gene ends were 3 bases for V and 1 base for J; bases not matched to a gene: 3. CDR3 coding DNA: TGTGCCAGCTCACCCACAGGGGGTGGCACAGATACGCAGTATTTT. Protein: CASSPTGGGTDTQYF.

V is TRBV7-3 and J is TRBJ2-7; possible D gene TRBD1, 5 bases. V dropped 4 bases and J dropped 2 bases, with 21 bases sitting between them. The CDR3 extends over 17 amino acids. Germline-derived CDR1 and CDR2 are SGHTA and FQGTGA. CDR3: CASSSPGLRGRTYEQYF. The CDR3 DNA sequence: TGTGCCAGCAGCTCCCCGGGTTTAAGGGGAAGGACCTACGAGCAGTACTTC.

The chain joins TRBV25-1 to TRBJ2-3; D remains unclear. The V and J ends lost 5 bases and 5 bases respectively, with 11 bases between them. CDR3 length equals 13 residues. CDR1 is MGHDK and CDR2 is SYGVNS in the germline V gene. DNA of the CDR3: TGTGCCAGCAGTCTCCCCTTCCTAGATACGCAGTATTTT. Amino acids: CASSLPFLDTQYF.